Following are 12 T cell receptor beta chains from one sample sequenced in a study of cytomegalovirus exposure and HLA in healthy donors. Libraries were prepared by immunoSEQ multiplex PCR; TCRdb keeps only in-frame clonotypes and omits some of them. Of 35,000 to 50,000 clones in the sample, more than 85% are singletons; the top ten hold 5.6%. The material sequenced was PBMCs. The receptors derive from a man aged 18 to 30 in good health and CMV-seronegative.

CDR3: CATSRGGQETQYF. The CDR3 DNA follows: TGTGCCACCAGCAGAGGCGGACAAGAGACCCAGTACTTC. The chain links TRBV15 to TRBJ2-5, with D hard to call. V lost 1 base to trimming and J lost 2 bases, with 5 bases between them. Per the germline V gene, CDR1 is LNHNV and CDR2 is YYDKDF (reference sequence). CDR3 length: 13 amino acids. The variable domain in full, with the rest retrieved from reference TRBV15 and TRBJ2-5, is DAMVIQNPRYQVTQFGKPVTLSCSQTLNHNVMYWYQQKSSQAPKLLFHYYDKDFNNEADTPDNFQSRRPNTSFCFLDIRSPGLGDTAMYLCATSRGGQETQYFGPGTRLLVL.

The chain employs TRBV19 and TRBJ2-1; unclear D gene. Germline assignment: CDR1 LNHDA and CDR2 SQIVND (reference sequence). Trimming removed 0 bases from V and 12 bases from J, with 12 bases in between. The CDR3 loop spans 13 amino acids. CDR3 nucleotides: TGTGCCAGTAGTATAGATCTCGAGACAAGGCAGTTCTTC. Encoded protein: CASSIDLETRQFF.

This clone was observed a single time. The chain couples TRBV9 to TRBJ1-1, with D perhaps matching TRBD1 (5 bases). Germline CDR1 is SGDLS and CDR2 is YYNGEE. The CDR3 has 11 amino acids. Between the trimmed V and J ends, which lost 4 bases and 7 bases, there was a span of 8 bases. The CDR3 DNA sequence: TGTGCCAGCAGCCGGGGACTTGAAGCTTTCTTT. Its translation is CASSRGLEAFF.

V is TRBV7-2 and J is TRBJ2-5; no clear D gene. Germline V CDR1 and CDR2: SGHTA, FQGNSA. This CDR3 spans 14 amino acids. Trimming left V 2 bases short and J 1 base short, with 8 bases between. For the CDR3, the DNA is TGTGCCAGCAGCTTAATGGCGGCCCAAGAGACCCAGTACTTC. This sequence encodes CASSLMAAQETQYF. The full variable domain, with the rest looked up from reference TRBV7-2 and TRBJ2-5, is GAGVSQSPSNKVTEKGKDVELRCDPISGHTALYWYRQSLGQGLEFLIYFQGNSAPDKSGLPSDRFSAERTGGSVSTLTIQRTQQEDSAVYLCASSLMAAQETQYFGPGTRLLVL.

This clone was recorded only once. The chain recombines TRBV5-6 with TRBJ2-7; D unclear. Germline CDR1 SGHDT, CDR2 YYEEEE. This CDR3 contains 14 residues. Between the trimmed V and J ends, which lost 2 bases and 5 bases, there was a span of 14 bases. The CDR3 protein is CASSFFAQMDEQYF. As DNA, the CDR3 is TGTGCCAGCAGCTTTTTCGCACAGATGGACGAGCAGTACTTC.

The CDR3 DNA follows: TGCGCCAGCAGCCAATTACTAGCGGAAAGCTCCTACGAGCAGTACTTC. Translated: CASSQLLAESSYEQYF. The genes are TRBV4-3 and TRBJ2-7; 8 bases fit TRBD2. Germline V lookup: CDR1 LGHNA, CDR2 YSLEER. Unmatched junction bases numbered 6, after V lost 2 bases and J lost 0 bases. This CDR3 is built from 16 residues.

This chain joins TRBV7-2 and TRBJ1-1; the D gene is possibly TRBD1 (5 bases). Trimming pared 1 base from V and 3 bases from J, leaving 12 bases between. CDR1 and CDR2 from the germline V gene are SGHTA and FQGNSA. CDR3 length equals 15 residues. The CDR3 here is CASSLDLGLDTEAFF. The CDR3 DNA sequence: TGTGCCAGCAGCTTAGATCTGGGGCTCGACACTGAAGCTTTCTTT.

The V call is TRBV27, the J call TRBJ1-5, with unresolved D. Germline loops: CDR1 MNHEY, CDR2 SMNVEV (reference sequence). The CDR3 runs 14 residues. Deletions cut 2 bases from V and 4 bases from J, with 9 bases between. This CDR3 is CASSLNNINQPQHF. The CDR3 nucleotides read TGTGCCAGCAGTTTAAATAACATAAATCAGCCCCAGCATTTT.

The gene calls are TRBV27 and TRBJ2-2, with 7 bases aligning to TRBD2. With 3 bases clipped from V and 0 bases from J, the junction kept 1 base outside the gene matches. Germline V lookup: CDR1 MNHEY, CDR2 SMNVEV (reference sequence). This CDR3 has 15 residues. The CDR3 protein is CASSFLAANTGELFF. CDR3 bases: TGTGCCAGCAGTTTTCTAGCGGCGAACACCGGGGAGCTGTTTTTT.

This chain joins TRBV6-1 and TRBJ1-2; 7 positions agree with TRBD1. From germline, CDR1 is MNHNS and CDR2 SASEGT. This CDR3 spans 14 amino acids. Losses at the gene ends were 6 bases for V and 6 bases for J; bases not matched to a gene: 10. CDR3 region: CASSPIGQGDGYTF. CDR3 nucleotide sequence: TGTGCCAGCAGCCCCATAGGGCAGGGGGATGGCTACACCTTC.

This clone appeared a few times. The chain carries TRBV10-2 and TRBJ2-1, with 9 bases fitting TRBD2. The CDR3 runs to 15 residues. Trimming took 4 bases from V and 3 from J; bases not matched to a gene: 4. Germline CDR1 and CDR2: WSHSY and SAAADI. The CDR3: CASSVSGRGYNEQFF. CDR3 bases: TGCGCCAGCAGTGTTAGCGGGAGAGGCTACAATGAGCAGTTCTTC.

CDR3: CASSVLGQGKGEQYF. DNA of the CDR3: TGCGCCAGCAGTGTACTGGGACAGGGGAAGGGCGAGCAGTACTTC. This sequence joins TRBV10-1 and TRBJ2-7; 10 bases agree with TRBD1. Germline CDR1 reads WNHNN; CDR2 reads SYGVQD (reference sequence). This CDR3 is built from 15 residues. Trimming at V came to 4 bases and at J to 6 bases, leaving 9 bases not matched to a gene.